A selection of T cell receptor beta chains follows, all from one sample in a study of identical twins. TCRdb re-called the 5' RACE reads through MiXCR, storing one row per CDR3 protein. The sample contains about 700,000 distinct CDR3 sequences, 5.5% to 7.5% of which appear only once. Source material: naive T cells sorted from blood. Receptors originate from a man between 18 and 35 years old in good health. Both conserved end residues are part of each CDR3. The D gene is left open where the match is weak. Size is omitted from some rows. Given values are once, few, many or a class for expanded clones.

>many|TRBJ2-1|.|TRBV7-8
CASSFQGPSEQFF
TGTGCCAGCAGCTTCCAGGGCCCCAGTGAGCAGTTCTTC
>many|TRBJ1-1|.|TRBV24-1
CATSERTNTEAFF
TGTGCCACCAGTGAACGGACCAACACTGAAGCTTTCTTT
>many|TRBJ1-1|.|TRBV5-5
CASSLATGTVNTEAFF
TGTGCCAGCAGCTTGGCAACGGGGACGGTGAACACTGAAGCTTTCTTT
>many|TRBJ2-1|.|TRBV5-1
CASSLGQGYQFF
TGCGCCAGCAGCTTGGGCCAGGGATACCAGTTCTTC
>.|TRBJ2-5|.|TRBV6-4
CASPILGETQYF
TGTGCCAGCCCCATTTTGGGCGAGACCCAGTACTTC
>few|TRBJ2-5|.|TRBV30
CAWSLLGASQETQYF
TGTGCCTGGAGTTTATTGGGGGCGTCCCAAGAGACCCAGTACTTC
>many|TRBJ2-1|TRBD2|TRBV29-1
CSVRTSGRVDEQFF
TGCAGCGTCCGGACTAGCGGGAGGGTGGATGAGCAGTTCTTC
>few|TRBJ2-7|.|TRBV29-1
CSVAVGASYEQYF
TGCAGCGTTGCGGTTGGGGCTAGCTACGAGCAGTACTTC
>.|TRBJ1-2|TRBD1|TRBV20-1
CSAEGTASYGYTF
TGCAGTGCTGAGGGGACAGCTTCCTATGGCTACACCTTC
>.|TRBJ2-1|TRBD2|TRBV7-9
CAAVPLEREVDNEQFF
TGTGCCGCCGTCCCCCTGGAGCGGGAGGTTGACAATGAGCAGTTCTTC
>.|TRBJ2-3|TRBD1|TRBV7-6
CASSLGTGGSFGTDTQYF
TGTGCCAGCAGCTTAGGGACAGGGGGTTCCTTTGGCACAGATACGCAGTATTTT
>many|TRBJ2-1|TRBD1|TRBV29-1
CSVEAGQGPYNEQFF
TGCAGCGTTGAAGCCGGACAGGGACCTTACAATGAGCAGTTCTTC
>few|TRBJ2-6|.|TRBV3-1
CASSQEWGSSGANVLTF
TGTGCCAGCAGCCAAGAATGGGGAAGCTCTGGGGCCAACGTCCTGACTTTC
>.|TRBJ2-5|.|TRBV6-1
CASSPHILQETQYF
TGTGCCAGCAGTCCACACATTTTACAAGAGACCCAGTACTTC